The table lists the clone carrying this T cell receptor beta chain with a few counts. A second PCR, run for about 7 to 11 cycles, used a sample-barcoded 5' primer plus a J-beta primer mix. Every cDNA was tagged by a template-switch adaptor with 12 random nucleotides. Via MiXCR, TCRdb re-called the 5' RACE reads, giving one row per CDR3 protein. The data hold 900,000 to 950,000 distinct CDR3 sequences, with 25% to 35% observed a single time. CDR1 ENHRY and CDR2 SYGVKD come from the germline V gene. The CDR3 has 15 residues. With V trimmed by 3 bases and J by 2 bases, 5 bases remained unmatched. This specimen comes from a study of blood T cells in healthy people across ages. These data also featured in a second study, about T cells of mothers and their children.

Sequencing was carried out using blood. This TCR was recovered from a woman in her 40s in good health. This sequence joins TRBV10-3 and TRBJ2-5, with 8 nucleotides matching TRBD1. In DNA, the CDR3 is TGTGCCATCAGTGAACCAGGGGGCGGGCAAGAGACCCAGTACTTC. Residues: CAISEPGGGQETQYF.